One and the same sample provided the 24 T cell receptor beta chains below, sequenced in a study of neurological immune-mediated disorders. Each CDR3 protein is one row after TCRdb ran MiXCR on the 5' RACE reads. Among 30,000 to 50,000 distinct CDR3 sequences listed, about 7% were seen once. The sequencing sample was made of CD4+ T cells from blood. The receptors shown here come from a man in his fifties in good health.

This clonotype has ten or more counts. The chain links TRBV20-1 to TRBJ2-1, with D perhaps being TRBD1 or TRBD2 (5 bases each). Germline V gene data show CDR1 as DFQATT and CDR2 as SNEGSKA (reference sequence). This CDR3 region has 15 residues. V lost 1 base, J lost 8 bases, and 18 bases lay in between. CDR3 DNA sequence: TGCAGTGCTAGAGGCGGGTACCCGAACAGGTATGAGCAGTTCTTC. Translating it yields CSARGGYPNRYEQFF.

There are a few counts of this clonotype. J is TRBJ2-7 and V is TRBV7-2, with D perhaps matching TRBD1 (5 bases). Germline V gives CDR1 SGHTA, CDR2 FQGNSA. V was trimmed by 3 bases and J by 12 bases, leaving 18 bases between them. The CDR3 spans 13 residues. CDR3 coding DNA: TGTGCCAGCAGCTTCTCCCGACAGTGGAGCTTGTACTTC. This sequence encodes CASSFSRQWSLYF. Based on the CDR3 plus reference TRBV7-2 and TRBJ2-7, the full variable domain is GAGVSQSPSNKVTEKGKDVELRCDPISGHTALYWYRQSLGQGLEFLIYFQGNSAPDKSGLPSDRFSAERTGGSVSTLTIQRTQQEDSAVYLCASSFSRQWSLYFGPGTRLTVT.

This clonotype was recorded at least ten times. The genes are TRBV10-3 and TRBJ2-1; 12 bases are a match to TRBD2. Germline V gene data show CDR1 as ENHRY and CDR2 as SYGVKD. Losses at the gene ends were 6 bases for V and 7 bases for J; bases not matched to a gene: 4. The CDR3 loop spans 14 amino acids. In nucleotides, the CDR3 is TGTGCCATCAGCGGGACTAGCGGGTCTAATGAGCAGTTCTTC. Translation gives CAISGTSGSNEQFF.

This clonotype was recorded at least ten times. The V call is TRBV12-3 or TRBV12-4, the J call TRBJ2-3; D unresolved. The CDR3 has 15 residues. Deletions cut 8 bases from V and 0 bases from J, with 15 bases between. Written as DNA, the CDR3 is TGTGCCAGCGGAGATATAGTCTCTAGCACAGATACGCAGTATTTT. As protein: CASGDIVSSTDTQYF.

The table lists this clonotype with many counts. The chain joins TRBV19 to TRBJ2-1, with D perhaps TRBD1 (7 bases). The CDR3 covers 15 residues. Looked up from germline, CDR1 is LNHDA and CDR2 is SQIVND (reference sequence). Trimming shortened V by 5 bases and J by 3 bases, and 14 bases separated the two germline ends. CDR3 sequence: CASSPAGGGYNEQFF. The CDR3 nucleotides are TGTGCCAGTAGTCCAGCAGGGGGAGGCTACAATGAGCAGTTCTTC. The entire variable domain, with the rest obtained from reference TRBV19 and TRBJ2-1, is as follows: DGGITQSPKYLFRKEGQNVTLSCEQNLNHDAMYWYRQDPGQGLRLIYYSQIVNDFQKGDIAEGYSVSREKKESFPLTVTSAQKNPTAFYLCASSPAGGGYNEQFFGPGTRLTVL.

In its sample, this clonotype was seen many times. The CDR3 bases are TGCGCCAGCAGCCACTCTGGGGGGGAGCTGTTTTTT. It encodes CASSHSGGELFF. The V gene is TRBV4-3, the J gene TRBJ2-2; D unclear. V lost 3 bases and J 8 bases, leaving 7 bases between the germline ends. Per germline, CDR1 LGHNA and CDR2 YSLEER. The CDR3 is 12 amino acids.

This chain connects TRBV29-1 to TRBJ2-2; D might be TRBD2 (6 bases). Trimming removed 7 bases from V and 5 bases from J, with 14 bases in between. This CDR3 spans 13 amino acids. CDR1 SQVTM and CDR2 ANQGSEA come from the germline V gene. CDR3 nucleotides: TGCAGCGGGGGAGCGGGCGAGACCGGGGAGCTGTTTTTT. Protein product: CSGGAGETGELFF.

This clonotype was picked up a small number of times. CDR3 residues: CSASGGEGTTPDTQYF. CDR3 bases: TGCAGTGCTAGTGGGGGGGAGGGTACGACCCCAGATACGCAGTATTTT. J is TRBJ2-3 and V is TRBV20-1; 7 bases match TRBD2. CDR1 DFQATT and CDR2 SNEGSKA come from the germline V gene (reference sequence). This CDR3 is 16 amino acids long. V was clipped by 3 bases and J by 4 bases; unmatched bases: 13.

This clonotype was counted ten times or more. This CDR3 reads CASSQEPGARAAFF. The CDR3 DNA is TGCGCCAGCAGCCAAGAGCCGGGGGCCCGTGCTGCTTTCTTT. The V gene is TRBV4-3, the J gene TRBJ1-1, with D perhaps matching TRBD1 (6 bases). CDR3 length equals 14 residues. The germline V and J ends were trimmed by 0 bases and 11 bases, with 16 bases remaining between them. CDR1 and CDR2 from the germline V gene are LGHNA and YSLEER.

This clonotype was detected ten times or more. This rearrangement joins TRBV10-3 to TRBJ2-7, with 13 bases aligning to TRBD2. This CDR3 spans 14 amino acids. CDR1 and CDR2 from the germline V gene are ENHRY and SYGVKD. Trimming cost V 4 bases and J 4 bases; bases outside gene matches: 1. As DNA, the CDR3 is TGTGCCATCAGTGGGACTAGCGGGAGTTACGAGCAGTACTTC. Its translation: CAISGTSGSYEQYF.

This clonotype was recorded at least ten times. J is TRBJ2-3 and V is TRBV7-2, with 11 bases identical to TRBD2. The V and J ends lost 5 bases and 5 bases, in that order; junction bases with no gene match: 9. The CDR3 extends over 16 amino acids. The V gene's germline CDR1 is SGHTA and CDR2 FQGNSA. The CDR3 sequence: CASSPGLLAGGDTQYF. The CDR3 nucleotides are TGTGCCAGCAGCCCCGGGCTTCTAGCGGGAGGAGATACGCAGTATTTT.

This clonotype was counted only a few times. The V gene is TRBV6-1, the J gene TRBJ1-5, with D tentatively TRBD1 (5 bases). Trimming removed 0 bases at V and 2 bases at J, with 5 bases between. CDR1 is MNHNS, CDR2 SASEGT, per germline. CDR3 length equals 14 residues. This chain's CDR3 is CASSEAGGNQPQHF. Here the CDR3 DNA reads TGTGCCAGCAGTGAAGCAGGGGGCAATCAGCCCCAGCATTTT.

This clonotype was seen repeatedly, ten times or more. V is TRBV20-1 and J is TRBJ2-4; the D call may be TRBD1 or TRBD2 (5 bases each). V was cut by 0 bases and J by 15 bases, with 18 bases left in between. The CDR3 length is 13 residues. Germline-derived CDR1 and CDR2 are DFQATT and SNEGSKA (reference sequence). The chain's CDR3 is CSARDGGLAWAYF. DNA for the CDR3: TGCAGTGCTAGAGATGGGGGTTTAGCTTGGGCGTACTTC.

This clonotype was detected ten times or more. The chain uses TRBV5-1 and TRBJ2-7; TRBD2 matches 14 bases. The CDR3 length is 17 residues. V gave up 0 bases and J gave up 2 bases; unmatched junction bases: 4. Germline V CDR1 and CDR2: SGHRS, YFSETQ. This CDR3 is CASSLVGTSGSTYEQYF. CDR3 coding DNA: TGCGCCAGCAGCTTGGTAGGGACTAGCGGGAGTACCTACGAGCAGTACTTC.

At least ten counts were recorded for this clonotype. The chain is built from TRBV27 and TRBJ2-3, with D perhaps given as TRBD1 or TRBD2 (6 bases each). Germline V gene data show CDR1 as MNHEY and CDR2 as SMNVEV (reference sequence). The length of the CDR3 is 15 residues. V lost 7 bases, J lost 2 bases, and 16 bases lay in between. CDR3 DNA: TGTGCCAGCACCCAAGGGGGGCAGATCACAGATACGCAGTATTTT. Translated, it gives CASTQGGQITDTQYF.

This clonotype was seen only a few times. The chain joins TRBV7-2 to TRBJ2-7; 8 bases match TRBD2. CDR1 SGHTA and CDR2 FQGNSA come from the germline V gene. This CDR3 contains 14 residues. V dropped 5 bases and J dropped 3; count of bases not matched to a gene: 6. The CDR3 reads CASSPMGLDYEQYF. As DNA, the CDR3 is TGTGCCAGCAGCCCAATGGGACTAGACTACGAGCAGTACTTC. The variable domain in full, with the rest retrieved from reference TRBV7-2 and TRBJ2-7, is GAGVSQSPSNKVTEKGKDVELRCDPISGHTALYWYRQSLGQGLEFLIYFQGNSAPDKSGLPSDRFSAERTGGSVSTLTIQRTQQEDSAVYLCASSPMGLDYEQYFGPGTRLTVT.

This clonotype has ten or more counts. V gene TRBV6-2 or TRBV6-3 combines with J gene TRBJ1-5, with D maybe TRBD1 (5 bases). V lost 4 bases to trimming and J lost 3 bases, with 10 bases between them. CDR3 length equals 14 residues. Germline V gives CDR1 MNHEY, CDR2 SVGEGT. The CDR3 here is CASSFLDTNQPQHF. The CDR3 DNA reads as TGTGCCAGCAGTTTTTTGGACACCAATCAGCCCCAGCATTTT.

This clonotype was found many times. This rearrangement joins TRBV25-1 to TRBJ1-1, with D unclear. Germline V lookup: CDR1 MGHDK, CDR2 SYGVNS. This CDR3 has 14 residues. Trimming removed 3 bases from V and 5 bases from J, with 13 bases in between. Written as DNA, the CDR3 is TGTGCCAGCAGTGACTCGGAGAGGAGTACTGAAGCTTTCTTT. It translates to CASSDSERSTEAFF.

This clonotype was found a few times. V is TRBV7-9 and J is TRBJ2-3, with D perhaps TRBD1 or TRBD2 (5 bases each). The CDR3 spans 15 residues. Looked up from germline, CDR1 is SEHNR and CDR2 is FQNEAQ (reference sequence). Trimming left V 5 bases short and J 0 bases short, with 12 bases between. The CDR3 is CASSLRGRSTDTQYF. In nucleotides, the CDR3 is TGTGCCAGCAGCCTTCGGGGCAGAAGCACAGATACGCAGTATTTT.

In its sample, this clonotype was seen many times. The chain uses TRBV6-5 and TRBJ2-3; 7 nucleotides match TRBD2. Germline lookup yields CDR1 MNHEY and CDR2 SVGAGI. This CDR3 contains 17 residues. J gave up 4 bases and V 6 bases, and 16 bases lay outside the gene matches. The DNA of the CDR3 is TGTGCCAGCAGACCCCTATTACAGACGGGAGGAGCAGATACGCAGTATTTT. This translates into CASRPLLQTGGADTQYF.

This clonotype was picked up a small number of times. This sequence joins TRBV18 and TRBJ2-7; 9 bases align to TRBD2. Unmatched junction bases numbered 5, after V lost 6 bases and J lost 5 bases. The CDR3 length is 13 residues. CDR1 is KGHSH, CDR2 LQKENI, per germline. The CDR3 protein is CASSGTSIHEQYF. In DNA form, the CDR3 reads TGTGCCAGCTCGGGGACTAGCATCCACGAGCAGTACTTC.

This clonotype was found many times. The chain links TRBV20-1 to TRBJ1-1; D perhaps matches TRBD1 (5 bases). Germline V gene sequence: CDR1 DFQATT, CDR2 SNEGSKA (reference sequence). This CDR3 is built from 15 residues. Deletions cut 3 bases from V and 5 bases from J, with 19 bases between. The CDR3 loop reads CSARRSSGGKTEAFF. The CDR3 bases are TGCAGTGCTAGGAGGAGTAGCGGGGGTAAGACTGAAGCTTTCTTT.

This clonotype came up many times. V gene TRBV20-1 combines with J gene TRBJ2-3, with D possibly called TRBD1 or TRBD2 (5 bases each). CDR1 is DFQATT and CDR2 is SNEGSKA in the germline V gene (reference sequence). Trimming stripped 1 base from V and 5 bases from J, with 13 bases between. The CDR3 is 14 residues long. The chain's CDR3 is CSARVPGAGDTQYF. The CDR3 DNA is TGCAGTGCTAGAGTTCCCGGGGCGGGAGATACGCAGTATTTT.

At least ten counts were recorded for this clonotype. The V call is TRBV5-1, the J call TRBJ1-6, with D maybe TRBD1 (5 bases). The CDR3 runs 15 residues. Between the trimmed V and J ends, which lost 3 bases and 7 bases, there was a span of 14 bases. Germline loops: CDR1 SGHRS, CDR2 YFSETQ. CDR3 in amino acids: CASSWGGRDNSPLHF. CDR3 in DNA: TGCGCCAGCAGCTGGGGCGGACGGGACAATTCACCCCTCCACTTT.